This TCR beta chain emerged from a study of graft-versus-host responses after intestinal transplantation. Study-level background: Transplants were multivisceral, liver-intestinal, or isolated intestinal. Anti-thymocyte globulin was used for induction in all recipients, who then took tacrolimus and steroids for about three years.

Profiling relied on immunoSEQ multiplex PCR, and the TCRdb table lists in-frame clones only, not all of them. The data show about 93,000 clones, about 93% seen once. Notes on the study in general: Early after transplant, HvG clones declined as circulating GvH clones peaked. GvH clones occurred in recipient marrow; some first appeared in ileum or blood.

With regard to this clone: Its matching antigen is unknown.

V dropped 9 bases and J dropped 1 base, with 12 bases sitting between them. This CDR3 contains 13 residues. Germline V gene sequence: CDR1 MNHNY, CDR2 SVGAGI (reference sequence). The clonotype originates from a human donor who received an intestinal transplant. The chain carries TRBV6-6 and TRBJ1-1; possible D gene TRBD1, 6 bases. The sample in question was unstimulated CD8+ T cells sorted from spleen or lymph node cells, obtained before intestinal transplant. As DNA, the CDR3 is TGTGCCAGTACCGGGACATGGAACACTGAAGCTTTCTTT. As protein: CASTGTWNTEAFF.